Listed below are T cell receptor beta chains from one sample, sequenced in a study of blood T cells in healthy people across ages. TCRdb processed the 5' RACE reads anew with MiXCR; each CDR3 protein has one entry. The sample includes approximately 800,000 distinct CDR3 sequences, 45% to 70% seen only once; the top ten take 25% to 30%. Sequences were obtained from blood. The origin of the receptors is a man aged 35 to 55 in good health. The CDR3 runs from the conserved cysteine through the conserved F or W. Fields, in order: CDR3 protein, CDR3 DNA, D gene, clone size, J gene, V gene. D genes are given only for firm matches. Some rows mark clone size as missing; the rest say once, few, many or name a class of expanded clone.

CDR3 protein: CASSLQDYKNIQYF
CDR3 DNA: TGTGCCAGCAGCTTACAAGACTACAAAAACATTCAGTACTTC
D gene: NA
clone size: NA
J gene: TRBJ2-4
V gene: TRBV7-2

CDR3 protein: CSVEPYSGSYEQYF
CDR3 DNA: TGCAGCGTTGAACCCTACAGCGGTTCCTACGAGCAGTACTTC
D gene: NA
clone size: few
J gene: TRBJ2-7
V gene: TRBV29-1

CDR3 protein: CSVLSGGSYNEQFF
CDR3 DNA: TGCAGCGTCCTTAGCGGGGGCTCCTACAATGAGCAGTTCTTC
D gene: TRBD2
clone size: NA
J gene: TRBJ2-1
V gene: TRBV29-1

CDR3 protein: CARGRVLPTYNEQYF
CDR3 DNA: TGTGCCCGGGGACGGGTGCTTCCAACCTACAATGAGCAGTACTTC
D gene: NA
clone size: NA
J gene: TRBJ2-5
V gene: TRBV5-6

CDR3 protein: CSVQGAYGYTF
CDR3 DNA: TGCAGCGTTCAGGGTGCCTATGGCTACACCTTC
D gene: NA
clone size: many
J gene: TRBJ1-2
V gene: TRBV29-1

CDR3 protein: CASSVGFGDSYEQYF
CDR3 DNA: TGTGCCAGCAGTGTGGGATTTGGAGATTCCTACGAGCAGTACTTC
D gene: NA
clone size: NA
J gene: TRBJ2-7
V gene: TRBV25-1

CDR3 protein: CASSANWGDHEQFF
CDR3 DNA: TGCGCCAGCAGCGCCAATTGGGGGGACCATGAGCAGTTCTTC
D gene: NA
clone size: few
J gene: TRBJ2-1
V gene: TRBV5-1

CDR3 protein: CASSLRVALAGGYNEQYF
CDR3 DNA: TGTGCCAGCAGCTTAAGGGTGGCTCTAGCGGGGGGCTACAATGAGCAGTACTTC
D gene: TRBD2
clone size: once
J gene: TRBJ2-5
V gene: TRBV7-8

CDR3 protein: CASSFLGLHYEQYF
CDR3 DNA: TGTGCCAGCAGTTTCCTTGGACTGCACTACGAGCAGTACTTC
D gene: NA
clone size: once
J gene: TRBJ2-7
V gene: TRBV27

CDR3 protein: CASSFSRTGFYEQYF
CDR3 DNA: TGTGCCAGCAGTTTTTCCCGGACAGGGTTTTATGAGCAGTACTTC
D gene: TRBD1
clone size: NA
J gene: TRBJ2-5
V gene: TRBV27

CDR3 protein: CSADHYNEQFF
CDR3 DNA: TGCAGCGCTGACCATTACAATGAGCAGTTCTTC
D gene: NA
clone size: few
J gene: TRBJ2-1
V gene: TRBV29-1

CDR3 protein: CASSRLASGPYEQYF
CDR3 DNA: TGTGCCAGCAGCCGACTAGCTTCAGGGCCCTACGAGCAGTACTTC
D gene: TRBD2
clone size: few
J gene: TRBJ2-7
V gene: TRBV27

CDR3 protein: CASSLRPGGGLSPTEAFF
CDR3 DNA: TGTGCCAGCAGCTTAAGGCCGGGCGGGGGTCTATCACCTACTGAAGCTTTCTTT
D gene: NA
clone size: NA
J gene: TRBJ1-1
V gene: TRBV7-3

CDR3 protein: CASSLGGRRFGGRDTQYF
CDR3 DNA: TGTGCCAGCAGCTTAGGCGGGAGAAGGTTTGGTGGGCGAGATACGCAGTATTTT
D gene: TRBD2
clone size: NA
J gene: TRBJ2-3
V gene: TRBV5-5

CDR3 protein: CASSRTDYYEQYF
CDR3 DNA: TGCGCCAGCAGCCGGACCGATTACTACGAGCAGTACTTC
D gene: NA
clone size: NA
J gene: TRBJ2-7
V gene: TRBV5-1

CDR3 protein: CASSTGRRSSYNSPLHF
CDR3 DNA: TGTGCCAGCAGTACGGGTCGACGGAGCTCCTATAATTCACCCCTCCACTTT
D gene: NA
clone size: NA
J gene: TRBJ1-6
V gene: TRBV6-6

CDR3 protein: CAISAQHYEQYF
CDR3 DNA: TGTGCCATCAGTGCTCAGCACTACGAGCAGTACTTC
D gene: NA
clone size: many
J gene: TRBJ2-7
V gene: TRBV10-3